Below, 10 T cell receptor beta chains from the same sample are listed, as sequenced in a study of post-analysis software for immune sequencing data. TCR beta cDNA libraries included unique molecular identifiers. One entry per CDR3 protein, called by TCRdb with MiXCR from the PCR reads. This table has 450,000 or so distinct CDR3 sequences, less than 45% appearing once. Antigens for these TCRs are unknown. General observations from the study: TRBV segments more frequent in patients than in controls numbered roughly 5 and included TRBV5-6, TRBV5-1 and TRBV20-1.

Material for sequencing was blood. These receptors were collected from a girl aged 10 to 17 with multiple sclerosis.

The sample holds a few counts of this clonotype. The rearrangement joins TRBV7-2 to TRBJ2-5; TRBD2 aligns across 7 bases. V was pared by 5 bases and J by 2 bases, with 5 bases of the junction left unmatched. The germline CDR1 and CDR2 sequences are SGHTA and FQGNSA. CDR3 length equals 14 residues. The DNA for the CDR3 is TGTGCCAGCAGCCACGGGGGGAATCAAGAGACCCAGTACTTC. This sequence encodes CASSHGGNQETQYF.

The rearrangement joins TRBV29-1 to TRBJ2-1, with unresolved D. V lost 1 base to trimming and J lost 6 bases, with 4 bases between them. This CDR3 region has 11 residues. Germline-derived CDR1 and CDR2 are SQVTM and ANQGSEA. The CDR3 protein is CSVEVGNEQFF. Written as DNA, the CDR3 is TGCAGCGTTGAAGTCGGCAATGAGCAGTTCTTC.

The chain joins TRBV9 to TRBJ2-6; D is perhaps TRBD1 (6 bases). Germline V gives CDR1 SGDLS, CDR2 YYNGEE. The germline V and J ends were trimmed by 7 bases and 2 bases, with 19 bases remaining between them. The CDR3 sequence is 17 residues long. The CDR3 reads CASGAQPRGPGANVLTF. The CDR3 coding sequence is TGTGCCAGCGGCGCTCAGCCCAGGGGCCCTGGGGCCAACGTCCTGACTTTC.

This clonotype appeared a few times. The chain employs TRBV12-5 and TRBJ2-5; D is possibly TRBD2 (6 bases). The CDR3 is made up of 13 amino acids. The V gene lost 2 bases and the J gene lost 4 bases, with 8 bases spanning the gap. Germline CDR1 LGHNT, CDR2 FRNRAP. This CDR3 is CASGLNGGETQYF. In nucleotides, the CDR3 is TGTGCTAGTGGTTTGAACGGGGGAGAGACCCAGTACTTC. Together with reference TRBV12-5 and TRBJ2-5, the CDR3 gives the full variable domain: DARVTQTPRHKVTEMGQEVTMRCQPILGHNTVFWYRQTMMQGLELLAYFRNRAPLDDSGMPKDRFSAEMPDATLATLKIQPSEPRDSAVYFCASGLNGGETQYFGPGTRLLVL.

The gene calls are TRBV29-1 and TRBJ2-1; 11 nucleotides agree with TRBD2. CDR1 is SQVTM and CDR2 is ANQGSEA in the germline V gene. Trimming removed 4 bases from V and 6 bases from J; junction bases left unmatched: 5. The CDR3 consists of 14 residues. CDR3 sequence (DNA): TGCAGCGTTGCATCCGGGACTAGCGGCAATGAGCAGTTCTTC. Residues: CSVASGTSGNEQFF.

This clonotype was found a few times. The chain has TRBV6-5 and TRBJ2-3; TRBD2 aligns across 8 bases. V dropped 6 bases and J dropped 2; count of bases not matched to a gene: 7. Germline V gives CDR1 MNHEY, CDR2 SVGAGI. CDR3 length: 15 amino acids. The CDR3 here is CASSSTAGVTDTQYF. CDR3 coding DNA: TGTGCCAGCAGCTCCACAGCGGGGGTCACAGATACGCAGTATTTT.

V is TRBV6-5 and J is TRBJ2-5; 10 positions match TRBD2. The assigned J gene may be wrong: the sequence end matches TRBJ2-7 better. This CDR3 is 18 amino acids long. Germline assignment: CDR1 MNHEY and CDR2 SVGAGI. Here the CDR3 reads CASSYSRVAGGYGYEQYF. The CDR3, as DNA: TGTGCCAGCAGTTACTCGAGGGTAGCGGGAGGCTATGGTTACGAGCAGTACTTC.

The CDR3 DNA sequence: TGTGCCAGCAGTGAAAGCGGGAGGCTCTCCTACGAGCAGTACTTC. Residues: CASSESGRLSYEQYF. V usage is TRBV25-1 and J usage is TRBJ2-7, with 9 bases fitting TRBD2. The germline V gene encodes CDR1 MGHDK and CDR2 SYGVNS. The CDR3 consists of 15 residues. The trim removed 2 bases at V and 0 bases at J, leaving 2 bases unmatched.

The chain couples TRBV27 to TRBJ2-1, with 9 bases that match TRBD1. J gave up 3 bases and V 5 bases, and 5 bases lay outside the gene matches. Germline V CDR1 and CDR2: MNHEY, SMNVEV (reference sequence). The CDR3 is 15 amino acids. The CDR3 reads CASSGRDRDYNEQFF. In nucleotides, the CDR3 is TGTGCCAGCAGTGGCCGGGACAGGGACTACAATGAGCAGTTCTTC.

This clonotype was seen only a few times. The junction shows a germline mismatch at one end, possibly a read error. The gene calls are TRBV5-1 and TRBJ2-5; 12 bases agree with TRBD2. The germline gives CDR1 SGHRS, CDR2 YFSETQ. This CDR3 has 14 amino acids. CDR3 nucleotide sequence: TGTGCCAGCAGTGGACTAGCGGGACAAGAGACCCAGTACTTC. Translation: CASSGLAGQETQYF.